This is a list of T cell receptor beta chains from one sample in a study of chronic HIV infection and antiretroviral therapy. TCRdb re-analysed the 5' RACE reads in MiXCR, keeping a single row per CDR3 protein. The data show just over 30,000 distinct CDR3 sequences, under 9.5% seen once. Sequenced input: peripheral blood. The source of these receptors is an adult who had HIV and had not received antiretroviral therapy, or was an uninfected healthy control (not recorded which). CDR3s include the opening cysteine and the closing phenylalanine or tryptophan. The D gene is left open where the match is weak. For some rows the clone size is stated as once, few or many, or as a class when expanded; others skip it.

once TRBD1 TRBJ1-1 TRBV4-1 TGCGCCAGCAGCCAGAACAGGGGCGGCACTGAAGCTTTCTTT CASSQNRGGTEAFF
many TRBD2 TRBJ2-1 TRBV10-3 TGTGCCATCAGTGTCCTAGCGGGACCCGAGACCAATGAGCAGTTCTTC CAISVLAGPETNEQFF
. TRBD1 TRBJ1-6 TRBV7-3 TGTGCCAGCAGCTTAAAACCCGGGACAGGGCTTAATTCACCCCTCCACTTT CASSLKPGTGLNSPLHF
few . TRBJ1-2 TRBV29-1 TGCAGCGCCGGAGACACGGAGAACTATGGCTACACCTTC CSAGDTENYGYTF
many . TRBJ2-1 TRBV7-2 TGTGCCAGCAGCTCCCGGAATAGCGGTGAGCAGTTCTTC CASSSRNSGEQFF
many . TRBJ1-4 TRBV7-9 TGTGCCAGCAGCCCCGAAGCAGGCGCCTATAATGAAAAACTGTTTTTT CASSPEAGAYNEKLFF
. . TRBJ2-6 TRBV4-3 TGCGCCAGCAGCCGTTCAAGCTCTGGGGCCAACGTCCTGACTTTC CASSRSSSGANVLTF
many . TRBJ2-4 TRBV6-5 TGTGCCAGCAGTTACTCCGGTGCCAAAAACATTCAGTACTTC CASSYSGAKNIQYF
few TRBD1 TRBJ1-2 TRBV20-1 TGCAGTGCACAGGGGCCAGCTAACTATGGCTACACCTTC CSAQGPANYGYTF
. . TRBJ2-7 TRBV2 TGTGCCAGCAATCTCCAACAGGGAACCAACTCCTACGAGCAGTACTTC CASNLQQGTNSYEQYF
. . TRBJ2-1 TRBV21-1 TGTGCCAGCAGCAAAGCGCTCAGGGGACAGTTCTTC CASSKALRGQFF
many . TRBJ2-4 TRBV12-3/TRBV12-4 TGTGCCAGCAGTCGATCGCCGGGCGCTCGGTACTTC CASSRSPGARYF
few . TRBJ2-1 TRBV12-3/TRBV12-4 TGTGCCAGCAGTTTGTCCCGCCGCGGTGAGCAGTTCTTC CASSLSRRGEQFF
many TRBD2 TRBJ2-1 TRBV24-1 TGTGCCACCAGTGACGCCACTAGCGGGGGGCTGAATGAGCAGTTCTTC CATSDATSGGLNEQFF
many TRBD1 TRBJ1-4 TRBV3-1 TGTGCCAGCAGCCAAGAGACAGGGGATCCAACTAATGAAAAACTGTTTTTT CASSQETGDPTNEKLFF
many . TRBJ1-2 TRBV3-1 TGTGCCAGCAGCTGGGGCTATGGCTACACCTTC CASSWGYGYTF
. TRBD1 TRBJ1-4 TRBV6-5 TGTGCCAGCAGCCGCACAGGGGCGACGCGGGGAAAACTGTTTTTT CASSRTGATRGKLFF
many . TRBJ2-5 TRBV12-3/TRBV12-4 TGTGCCAGCACTCGGGACACCTTAGGGACCCAGTACTTC CASTRDTLGTQYF
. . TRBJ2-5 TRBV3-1 TGTGCCAGCAGCCGTACAGGAAGAGAGACCCAGTACTTC CASSRTGRETQYF
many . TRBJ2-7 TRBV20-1 TGCAGTGCTAGCCCCTCCTTAGGAGGACTTCTCTACGAGCAGTACTTC CSASPSLGGLLYEQYF
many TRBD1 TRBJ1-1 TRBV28 TGTGCCAGCAGCACAGGGGTGGGAGCTTTCTTT CASSTGVGAFF
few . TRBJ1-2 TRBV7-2 TGTGCCAGCAGCTTAGGCTTGCGGGGGGTTAACTATGGCGACACCTTC CASSLGLRGVNYGDTF
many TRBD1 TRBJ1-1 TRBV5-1 TGCGCCAGCAGCTTGTGGCAGGGGGACACTGAAGCTTTCTTT CASSLWQGDTEAFF
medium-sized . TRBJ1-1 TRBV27 TGTGCCAGCAACGGGACGCCCCCGAACGGCATGAACACTGAAGCTTTCTTT CASNGTPPNGMNTEAFF
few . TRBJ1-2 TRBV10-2 TGCGCCAGCAGTGAGGGGGACACCTGGAATGGCTACACCTTC CASSEGDTWNGYTF
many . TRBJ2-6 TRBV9 TGTGCCAGCAGCTCCGGGACCGTGAGCTCTGGGGCCAACGTCCTGACTTTC CASSSGTVSSGANVLTF
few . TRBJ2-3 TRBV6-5 TGCCAGTCGGGTGTCGGAGATACGCAGTATTTT CQSGVGDTQYF
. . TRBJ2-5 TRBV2 TGTGCCAGCAGTGAAGCTAGGTTCCGAGAGACCCAGTACTTC CASSEARFRETQYF
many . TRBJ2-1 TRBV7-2 TGTGCCAGCAGCACGGGGGTCGACAATGAGCAGTTCTTC CASSTGVDNEQFF
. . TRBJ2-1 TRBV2 TGTGCCAGACCTGGACATAAGGAGGGCAATGAGCAGTTCTTC CARPGHKEGNEQFF
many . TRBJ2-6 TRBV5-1 TGCGCCAGCAGCTTCGGAGGGACTGGGGCCAACGTCCTGACTTTC CASSFGGTGANVLTF
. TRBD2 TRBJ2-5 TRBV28 TGTGCCAGCTACTATTATATGAAGGAAGCGGGAGAGGGGAAAGAGACCCAGTACTTC CASYYYMKEAGEGKETQYF
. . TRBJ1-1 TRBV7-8 TGTGCCAGCAGCTTAATTGGGACACCGGCACTTGAAGCTTTCTTT CASSLIGTPALEAFF
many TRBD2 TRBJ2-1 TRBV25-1 TGTGCCAGCAGTGAATACAGGTCGGGGGGCGGGAGGGTGGAGTTCTTC CASSEYRSGGGRVEFF
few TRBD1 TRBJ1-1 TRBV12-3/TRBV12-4 TGTGCCAGCAGTCCCTATACCGGGACAGGGGGACGTGGGAACACTGAAGCTTTCTTT CASSPYTGTGGRGNTEAFF
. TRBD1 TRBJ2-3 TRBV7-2 TGTGCCAGCAGCAAGGACAGGGAGGGCACAGATACGCAGTATTTT CASSKDREGTDTQYF
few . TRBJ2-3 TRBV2 TGTGCCAGCAGTTCCGGGACCCTTCCGAGCACAGATACGCAGTATTTT CASSSGTLPSTDTQYF
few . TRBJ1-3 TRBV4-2 TGTGCCAGCAGCCCCGGGGTGAGCGACTCTGGAAACACCATATATTTT CASSPGVSDSGNTIYF
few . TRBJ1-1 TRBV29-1 TGCAGCGTTGAAAAGCGGGGAATTAGTCCGGGTGAAGCTTTCTTT CSVEKRGISPGEAFF
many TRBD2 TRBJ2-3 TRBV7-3 TGTGCCAGCAGCTCTACAGCTTCTAGCGGGGGGGCCCATACGCAGTATTTT CASSSTASSGGAHTQYF
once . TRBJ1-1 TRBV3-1 TGTGCCAGCAGCCAAGGGGGACAGAACACTGAAGCTTTCTTT CASSQGGQNTEAFF
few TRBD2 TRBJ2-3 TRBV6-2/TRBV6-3 TGTGCCAGCAGAAGGACTAGCGGGGGGGCAGAGAGCACAGATACGCAGTATTTT CASRRTSGGAESTDTQYF
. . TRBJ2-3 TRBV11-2 TGTGCCAGCAGCCGCGCGGGGGCGTACACAGATACGCAGTATTTT CASSRAGAYTDTQYF
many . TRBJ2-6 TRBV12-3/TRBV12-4 TGTGCCAGCAGTTCTCCTAGGGTACAGGGCTCGACATACTCTGGGGCCAACGTCCTGACTTTC CASSSPRVQGSTYSGANVLTF
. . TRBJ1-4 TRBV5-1 TGCGCCAGCGGCCTAGGAGCAACTAATGAAAAACTGTTTTTT CASGLGATNEKLFF
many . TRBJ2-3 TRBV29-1 TGCAGCGTTGAATCACAGATCACAGATACGCAGTATTTT CSVESQITDTQYF
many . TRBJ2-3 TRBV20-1 TGCAGTGCTAGCCCCCTCGGGGGCACAGATACGCAGTATTTT CSASPLGGTDTQYF
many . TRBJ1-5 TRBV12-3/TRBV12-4 TGTGCCAGCAGTTTAGGTGGAGGGAGCAATCAGCCCCAGCATTTT CASSLGGGSNQPQHF
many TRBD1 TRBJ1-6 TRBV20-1 TGCAGTGCCCTCCTTCGGGGGGGCCAGGGGGCTATCAGTTCACCCCTCCACTTT CSALLRGGQGAISSPLHF